The 32 T cell receptor beta chains given below trace back to one sample, sequenced in a study of beta chain features in type 1 diabetes. Study-level findings and limits: Moderate but significant shortening of TCRB CDR3s was recorded in all four CD4+ subsets from Type 1 diabetes patients.

These receptors' antigens are unknown. Expressed TCRB transcripts were sequenced because the isolated RNA had all been reverse transcribed beforehand. Libraries were prepared by immunoSEQ multiplex PCR; TCRdb keeps only in-frame clonotypes and omits some of them. The sample lists roughly 700,000 clones; 13% were seen once. Sequencing was carried out using naive CD4+ T cells from blood. These receptors all come from a man between 18 and 35 years old with type 1 diabetes.

This sequence joins TRBV29-1 and TRBJ1-1, with 8 bases fitting TRBD1. Per germline, CDR1 SQVTM and CDR2 ANQGSEA. CDR3 size: 13 residues. Trimming at V came to 1 base and at J to 8 bases, leaving 6 bases not matched to a gene. CDR3 in DNA: TGCAGCGTTGAAGTCCGACAGGGGCTAGAAGCTTTCTTT. Its translation is CSVEVRQGLEAFF.

This clone showed up just a few times. The V call is TRBV18, the J call TRBJ2-7, with a weak D call TRBD1 (6 bases). CDR3 size: 15 residues. From germline, CDR1 is KGHSH and CDR2 LQKENI. The V end lost 0 bases, the J end lost 6 bases, and 15 bases lay between the germline ends. CDR3 sequence: CASSPPPTGWGEQYF. For the CDR3, the DNA is TGTGCCAGCTCACCACCCCCGACAGGCTGGGGCGAGCAGTACTTC.

In its sample, this clone was seen once. The rearrangement joins TRBV6-5 to TRBJ2-7; tentative D call: TRBD1 (6 bases). Trimming shortened V by 2 bases and J by 5 bases, and 13 bases separated the two germline ends. Germline CDR1 is MNHEY and CDR2 is SVGAGI. This CDR3 is 14 amino acids long. The CDR3 coding sequence is TGTGCCAGCAGTTACGGGCAGGGGATAAACGAGCAGTACTTC. Translating gives CASSYGQGINEQYF.

V is TRBV19 and J is TRBJ1-5; possibly TRBD1 for D (6 bases). Germline V gene data show CDR1 as LNHDA and CDR2 as SQIVND (reference sequence). The V end was cut by 7 bases, the J end by 2 bases, with 21 bases between. CDR3 length: 17 amino acids. The CDR3 region is CASTLSGDNQGNQPQHF. CDR3 sequence (DNA): TGTGCCAGTACCCTCTCCGGGGACAATCAGGGCAATCAGCCCCAGCATTTT.

In DNA form, the CDR3 reads TGCGCCAGCAGCCAGGGACTAGCGGGGTACGGGGCCAACGTCCTGACTTTC. Residues: CASSQGLAGYGANVLTF. The J gene is TRBJ2-6, the V gene TRBV4-1, with TRBD2 matching 13 bases. The CDR3 runs to 17 residues. Germline lookup yields CDR1 MGHRA and CDR2 YSYEKL. The V and J ends lost 3 bases and 4 bases, in that order; junction bases with no gene match: 3.

This clone showed up just a few times. This sample also contains other DNA sequences that code for the same CDR3. The chain links TRBV9 to TRBJ1-5; no reliable D call. V was trimmed by 0 bases and J by 2 bases, leaving 9 bases between them. This CDR3 contains 15 residues. Germline-derived CDR1 and CDR2 are SGDLS and YYNGEE. The CDR3 nucleotides read TGTGCCAGCAGCGTAGGAGGGATGGGCAATCAGCCCCAGCATTTT. It codes for CASSVGGMGNQPQHF.

The chain carries TRBV29-1 and TRBJ2-5; D may be TRBD2 (6 bases). This CDR3 spans 15 amino acids. V lost 6 bases and J lost 0, with 17 bases in between. Germline-derived CDR1 and CDR2 are SQVTM and ANQGSEA. CDR3 nucleotides: TGCAGCGTGCGTAATGGGGGGACCGACCAAGAGACCCAGTACTTC. Residues: CSVRNGGTDQETQYF.

The sample holds one count of this clone. The genes are TRBV5-1 and TRBJ2-4; D unclear. CDR1 is SGHRS, CDR2 YFSETQ, per germline. The CDR3 is made up of 16 amino acids. Trimming removed 4 bases at V and 1 base at J, with 15 bases between. CDR3 coding DNA: TGCGCCAGCAGCCAAGAAGCTAGGCGCGCCAAAAACATTCAGTACTTC. Its protein product is CASSQEARRAKNIQYF.

The chain is built from TRBV5-1 and TRBJ2-7; D not resolved. The CDR3 has 12 residues. CDR1 and CDR2 (germline): SGHRS, YFSETQ. The V end was cut by 4 bases, the J end by 7 bases, with 12 bases between. The CDR3 region is CASSPLGQEQYF. CDR3 DNA: TGCGCCAGCAGCCCGCTCGGGCAGGAGCAGTACTTC.

This clone occurred a few times. V and J are TRBV18 and TRBJ2-1; tentative D call: TRBD2 (5 bases). The V and J ends lost 3 bases and 7 bases respectively, with 16 bases between them. Germline V gives CDR1 KGHSH, CDR2 LQKENI. This CDR3 is built from 15 residues. Here the CDR3 DNA reads TGTGCCAGCTCACCTGGAGACATTTCGGGGAATGAGCAGTTCTTC. It encodes CASSPGDISGNEQFF. Drawing the rest from reference TRBV18 and TRBJ2-1, the complete variable domain is NAGVMQNPRHLVRRRGQEARLRCSPMKGHSHVYWYRQLPEEGLKFMVYLQKENIIDESGMPKERFSAEFPKEGPSILRIQQVVRGDSAAYFCASSPGDISGNEQFFGPGTRLTVL.

The chain couples TRBV2 to TRBJ1-1; 9 positions agree with TRBD1. This CDR3 is 14 amino acids long. The trim removed 5 bases at V and 5 bases at J, leaving 6 bases unmatched. Per the germline V gene, CDR1 is SNHLY and CDR2 is FYNNEI. The CDR3 loop reads CASSSGQGSTEAFF. For the CDR3, the DNA is TGTGCCAGCAGTTCGGGACAGGGTTCTACTGAAGCTTTCTTT.

In its sample, this clone was seen a few times. This chain uses TRBV11-3 with TRBJ1-2; possibly TRBD1 for D (6 bases). CDR3 length: 13 amino acids. V lost 5 bases, J lost 5 bases, and 12 bases lay in between. The germline CDR1 and CDR2 sequences are SGHNT and YENEEA. CDR3 sequence: CASSVGQGYGYTF. CDR3 nucleotide sequence: TGTGCCAGCAGCGTGGGACAAGGGTATGGCTACACCTTC.

This clone was seen more than once but under ten times. V is TRBV7-2 and J is TRBJ2-7, with 7 nucleotides matching TRBD2. In germline, CDR1 is SGHTA, CDR2 FQGNSA. The CDR3 runs 15 residues. V was pared by 0 bases and J by 2 bases, with 4 bases of the junction left unmatched. The CDR3 sequence: CASSLALAGAYEQYF. CDR3 sequence (DNA): TGTGCCAGCAGCTTAGCTCTGGCGGGGGCCTACGAGCAGTACTTC.

V gene TRBV29-1 combines with J gene TRBJ1-6; tentatively, D is TRBD1 (6 bases). This CDR3 comprises 14 residues. CDR1 is SQVTM and CDR2 is ANQGSEA in the germline V gene. V lost 5 bases, J lost 9 bases, and 17 bases lay in between. The CDR3 DNA reads as TGCAGCGTTCTAGGGGACACCGACGGTTCACCCCTCCACTTT. This codes for CSVLGDTDGSPLHF. The whole variable domain, remainder taken from reference TRBV29-1 and TRBJ1-6, is SAVISQKPSRDICQRGTSLTIQCQVDSQVTMMFWYRQQPGQSLTLIATANQGSEATYESGFVIDKFPISRPNLTFSTLTVSNMSPEDSSIYLCSVLGDTDGSPLHFGNGTRLTVT.

The chain joins TRBV5-4 to TRBJ1-2; possibly TRBD1 for D (5 bases). V dropped 7 bases and J dropped 2 bases, with 18 bases sitting between them. This CDR3 is built from 15 residues. Germline CDR1 reads SGHNT; CDR2 reads YYREEE (reference sequence). This CDR3 reads CASLQRRDKNYGYTF. As DNA, the CDR3 is TGTGCCAGCCTCCAGCGCAGGGATAAGAACTATGGCTACACCTTC.

This sequence joins TRBV18 and TRBJ2-5; the D is unclear. Germline CDR1 reads KGHSH; CDR2 reads LQKENI. The CDR3 loop spans 12 amino acids. V was shortened by 8 bases and J by 5 bases, with 12 bases between the two germline ends. The CDR3 nucleotides are TGTGCCAGCGCCTCCGAAGGGGAGACCCAGTACTTC. It codes for CASASEGETQYF.

This clone occurred a few times. The gene calls are TRBV5-6 and TRBJ2-7, with D unclear. The germline V and J ends were trimmed by 0 bases and 4 bases, with 2 bases remaining between them. This CDR3 has 11 residues. Germline V CDR1 and CDR2: SGHDT, YYEEEE. As DNA, the CDR3 is TGTGCCAGCAGCTTGGAGTACGAGCAGTACTTC. Amino acids: CASSLEYEQYF.

J is TRBJ1-2 and V is TRBV9; the D is unclear. Trimming removed 3 bases from V and 2 bases from J, with 8 bases in between. Germline CDR1 SGDLS, CDR2 YYNGEE. The CDR3 is 13 amino acids. The CDR3: CASSADGNYGYTF. The CDR3 DNA sequence: TGTGCCAGCAGCGCGGACGGAAACTATGGCTACACCTTC.

This clone appeared a few times. CDR3 residues: CASSVVDRGNTIYF. The CDR3 coding sequence is TGTGCCAGCAGCGTAGTAGATCGGGGAAACACCATATATTTT. The chain uses TRBV9 and TRBJ1-3; D is unresolved. Between the trimmed V and J ends, which lost 0 bases and 4 bases, there was a span of 8 bases. Germline V gene sequence: CDR1 SGDLS, CDR2 YYNGEE. The CDR3 loop spans 14 amino acids.

V and J are TRBV5-6 and TRBJ1-2; D is ambiguous. This CDR3 has 14 amino acids. Trimming shortened V by 4 bases and J by 0 bases, and 10 bases separated the two germline ends. The germline CDR1 and CDR2 sequences are SGHDT and YYEEEE. The CDR3 nucleotides are TGTGCCAGCAGCGACGCCCAGGCTAACTATGGCTACACCTTC. Its translation: CASSDAQANYGYTF. The variable domain in full, with the rest retrieved from reference TRBV5-6 and TRBJ1-2, is DAGVTQSPTHLIKTRGQQVTLRCSPKSGHDTVSWYQQALGQGPQFIFQYYEEEERQRGNFPDRFSGHQFPNYSSELNVNALLLGDSALYLCASSDAQANYGYTFGSGTRLTVV.

This chain links TRBV19 with TRBJ1-2; D remains ambiguous. V lost 6 bases to trimming and J lost 7 bases, with 15 bases between them. This CDR3 has 13 amino acids. The germline V gene has CDR1 LNHDA and CDR2 SQIVND (reference sequence). Here the CDR3 DNA reads TGTGCCAGTAGCGCAAGGGCAGACGGTGGCTACACCTTC. As protein: CASSARADGGYTF.

In DNA, the CDR3 is TGTGCCAGCAGTGCGCCGTCTTTCACAGATACGCAGTATTTT. Protein: CASSAPSFTDTQYF. The J gene is TRBJ2-3, the V gene TRBV2; no definite D call. Germline V CDR1 and CDR2: SNHLY, FYNNEI. The V and J ends lost 4 bases and 2 bases respectively, with 10 bases between them. The CDR3 consists of 14 residues.

V is TRBV5-1 and J is TRBJ1-1, with TRBD1 as a possible D gene (6 bases). Germline loops: CDR1 SGHRS, CDR2 YFSETQ. The CDR3 totals 16 residues. Trimming took 3 bases from V and 2 from J, leaving 17 bases between them. Here the CDR3 reads CASSSPNKGDNTEAFF. The CDR3 DNA sequence: TGCGCCAGCAGCTCTCCGAATAAGGGGGATAACACTGAAGCTTTCTTT.

The chain carries TRBV6-6 and TRBJ1-6; possibly TRBD1 for D (5 bases). The V gene's germline CDR1 is MNHNY and CDR2 SVGAGI (reference sequence). Deletions cut 0 bases from V and 10 bases from J, with 13 bases between. The CDR3 spans 15 residues. CDR3 region: CASSYSRGTRSPLHF. CDR3 nucleotides: TGTGCCAGCAGTTACTCACGGGGGACTAGGTCACCCCTCCACTTT.

This clone appeared a few times. This chain links TRBV2 with TRBJ2-1; D might be TRBD1 (6 bases). V lost 7 bases and J 1 base, leaving 11 bases between the germline ends. In germline, CDR1 is SNHLY, CDR2 FYNNEI. The CDR3 covers 14 residues. The CDR3 here is CASTLQGSYNEQFF. CDR3 bases: TGTGCCAGCACCTTACAGGGATCCTACAATGAGCAGTTCTTC.

This clone was detected only a few times. This chain connects TRBV7-9 to TRBJ2-3; D not resolved. The V and J ends lost 2 bases and 6 bases respectively, with 12 bases between them. Germline CDR1 SEHNR, CDR2 FQNEAQ (reference sequence). CDR3 length: 14 amino acids. As DNA, the CDR3 is TGTGCCAGCAGCTTATTATCTATCTACGATACGCAGTATTTT. It codes for CASSLLSIYDTQYF.

This clone was seen at least ten times. V usage is TRBV19 and J usage is TRBJ2-2; no clear D gene. The CDR3 runs 14 residues. The V gene lost 3 bases and the J gene lost 1 base, with 6 bases spanning the gap. Germline V lookup: CDR1 LNHDA, CDR2 SQIVND (reference sequence). The CDR3 region has the DNA TGTGCCAGTAGTATGGCAGAGAACACCGGGGAGCTGTTTTTT. This codes for CASSMAENTGELFF.

The chain combines TRBV6-4 with TRBJ2-3; possibly TRBD1 for D (6 bases). The V gene lost 3 bases and the J gene lost 11 bases, with 15 bases spanning the gap. Per germline, CDR1 MRHNA and CDR2 SNTAGT. The CDR3 extends over 13 amino acids. The chain's CDR3 is CASSENRDRLQYF. The CDR3 bases are TGTGCCAGCAGTGAGAACAGGGATCGTTTGCAGTATTTT.

Only a few counts were recorded for this clone. The chain carries TRBV19 and TRBJ1-4; D may be TRBD1 (5 bases). Trimming removed 8 bases from V and 7 bases from J, with 14 bases in between. Germline values: CDR1 LNHDA, CDR2 SQIVND (reference sequence). The CDR3 loop spans 13 amino acids. CDR3 protein: CASGGGNTEKLFF. The CDR3 DNA sequence: TGTGCCAGTGGGGGGGGTAACACTGAAAAACTGTTTTTT.

CDR3 sequence reads: CASSLLTGENEKLFF. The DNA of the CDR3 is TGTGCCAGCAGCTTGCTGACAGGGGAAAATGAAAAACTGTTTTTT. The chain recombines TRBV9 with TRBJ1-4; 8 positions match TRBD1. Germline V gene lookup returns CDR1 SGDLS and CDR2 YYNGEE. J gave up 5 bases and V 4 bases, and 7 bases lay outside the gene matches. This CDR3 is 15 amino acids long.

This clone showed up just a few times. This rearrangement joins TRBV9 to TRBJ2-1, with D perhaps being TRBD1 or TRBD2 (5 bases each). Deletions cut 3 bases from V and 15 bases from J, with 16 bases between. There are 12 residues in the CDR3. The germline gives CDR1 SGDLS, CDR2 YYNGEE. In DNA form, the CDR3 reads TGTGCCAGCAGCGGGGGACCGTCCGTGCTGTTCTTC. It yields the protein CASSGGPSVLFF.

The sample holds a few counts of this clone. This chain connects TRBV4-1 to TRBJ2-1, with no clear D. CDR3 length: 13 amino acids. Trimming stripped 1 base from V and 7 bases from J, with 8 bases between. Per germline, CDR1 MGHRA and CDR2 YSYEKL. The DNA of the CDR3 is TGCGCCAGCAGCCAAGGTCGACCGAATGAGCAGTTCTTC. It yields the protein CASSQGRPNEQFF.